This TCR beta chain is from a study of blood T cell repertoires in COVID-19. Study overall: Sources were T cells, B-cell-depleted T cells, or PBMCs; the material itself was cDNA or gDNA.

This CDR3 spans 16 amino acids. Germline V gene lookup returns CDR1 LGHNA and CDR2 YNFKEQ. V dropped 6 bases and J dropped 2 bases, with 18 bases sitting between them. One Seattle source followed patients from active infection through their disease course. Authors' data handling: Amplification of reference gene primers provided the estimated nucleated cell counts. Clones were sequenced by immunoSEQ multiplex PCR, and TCRdb holds only the in-frame ones, with some missing. The DNA was the basis for D and trimming; V, J and clone size are from that table. The sample lists 300,000 to 350,000 clones, roughly 90% seen once, with roughly 2.9% in the top ten.

Sample: peripheral blood. This clonotype was sampled from a woman in her twenties or thirties with COVID-19, enrolled during active disease. The chain carries TRBV4-2 and TRBJ2-3, with TRBD1 as a possible D gene (5 bases). The CDR3: CASRSTQGIFTDTQYF. CDR3 DNA: TGTGCCAGCAGGTCAACGCAGGGAATTTTCACAGATACGCAGTATTTT.